Listed here is a single T cell receptor beta chain. The sample is drawn from a study of technical replicates of blood from a few donors. The method was immunoSEQ multiplex PCR; TCRdb's version includes in-frame clones alone and lacks a portion of them. The data hold about 70,000 clones, with about 95% observed a single time. Germline CDR1 reads MNHEY; CDR2 reads SMNVEV (reference sequence). V gave up 4 bases and J gave up 1 base, with 10 bases separating them. This CDR3 spans 14 amino acids. Sequenced: T cells isolated from PBMCs. The receptor's source is a human donor in good health. This chain links TRBV27 with TRBJ1-1; possibly TRBD1 for D (5 bases). In DNA, the CDR3 is TGTGCCAGCAGTTCTTACGGGGGGAACACTGAAGCTTTCTTT. Translation: CASSSYGGNTEAFF.